Sequencing of this TCR beta chain was carried out in a study of blood T cell repertoires in COVID-19. In the study overall: COVID-19 samples, acute and convalescent, were from the United States, Italy and Spain. T cells, B-cell-depleted T cells, or PBMCs provided the cDNA or gDNA that served as material.

As originally analysed: Amplifying reference gene primers gave estimates of nucleated cell counts. Clones were sequenced by immunoSEQ multiplex PCR, and TCRdb holds only the in-frame ones, with some missing. V and J calls and clone size are those listed in that table; D and trimming were worked out from the DNA. The sample lists under 200,000 clones, around 85% occurring once. Per germline, CDR1 SGHDT and CDR2 YYEEEE. This CDR3 is built from 15 residues. Between the trimmed V and J ends, which lost 4 bases and 2 bases, there was a span of 15 bases. Sequencing input: peripheral blood. The chain couples TRBV5-6 to TRBJ2-5; the D gene is possibly TRBD1 (6 bases). The sequence derives from a woman aged 70-85 years with acute or convalescent COVID-19. The CDR3 spells CASSREGVGQETQYF. CDR3 sequence (DNA): TGTGCCAGCAGCCGCGAGGGGGTGGGTCAAGAGACCCAGTACTTC.